The 32 T cell receptor beta chains given below trace back to one sample, sequenced in a study of shared clonotypes between healthy human individuals. Sequencing was performed with immunoSEQ multiplex PCR; in TCRdb, only in-frame clones are kept and a portion is missing. The sample contains hundreds of thousands of clones, about 74% of which appear only once. The material sequenced was memory CD4+ T cells sorted from blood. Described subset: CD45RA-negative fraction. These receptor sequences come from a man aged 30 to 45 in good health.

This clone is a singleton in its sample. The chain employs TRBV18 and TRBJ2-3, with D unclear. Trimming left V 6 bases short and J 1 base short, with 14 bases between. Germline V lookup: CDR1 KGHSH, CDR2 LQKENI. CDR3 length: 15 amino acids. The CDR3 region is CASSPKSAGTDTQYF. CDR3 coding DNA: TGTGCCAGCTCCCCAAAAAGCGCTGGCACAGATACGCAGTATTTT.

V gene TRBV7-3 combines with J gene TRBJ2-1, with D tentatively TRBD2 (6 bases). Trimming cost V 1 base and J 3 bases, with 13 bases left between them. Looked up from germline, CDR1 is SGHTA and CDR2 is FQGTGA. The CDR3 is 16 amino acids. CDR3 amino acids: CASSLRAGSLYNEQFF. For the CDR3, the DNA is TGTGCCAGCAGCTTAAGGGCGGGATCCCTCTACAATGAGCAGTTCTTC.

This chain connects TRBV6-1 to TRBJ1-2; TRBD1 might be the D (6 bases). Per the germline V gene, CDR1 is MNHNS and CDR2 is SASEGT. The CDR3 totals 12 residues. Deletions cut 10 bases from V and 4 bases from J, with 13 bases between. CDR3 in DNA: TGTGCCACCGGACAGCACGTCTATGGCTACACCTTC. Its protein is CATGQHVYGYTF.

The genes are TRBV18 and TRBJ2-1; the D is unclear. Germline values: CDR1 KGHSH, CDR2 LQKENI. The V and J ends lost 0 bases and 8 bases respectively, with 11 bases between them. This CDR3 region has 14 residues. CDR3 coding DNA: TGTGCCAGCTCACCACCGCAGGTTCGGGATGAGCAGTTCTTC. It is translated as CASSPPQVRDEQFF.

The DNA of the CDR3 is TGTGCCAGCAGCCGCGTACAGGGGGCCAATGAGCAGTTCTTC. It yields the protein CASSRVQGANEQFF. The rearrangement joins TRBV11-3 to TRBJ2-1, with TRBD1 matching 9 bases. The V segment lost 5 bases and the J segment 6 bases; nucleotides outside the gene matches: 5. This CDR3 spans 14 amino acids. Germline lookup yields CDR1 SGHNT and CDR2 YENEEA.

This clone has a handful of counts. The V and J genes are TRBV7-8 and TRBJ2-5; perhaps TRBD1 as D (6 bases). Deletions cut 2 bases from V and 4 bases from J, with 17 bases between. Germline CDR1 reads SGHVS; CDR2 reads FQNEAQ. This CDR3 contains 16 residues. CDR3 bases: TGTGCCAGCAGCTTAAGTCCGGCGGCCAGGGGAGAGACCCAGTACTTC. It is translated as CASSLSPAARGETQYF.

The J gene is TRBJ2-3, the V gene TRBV7-2; D is ambiguous. Per the germline V gene, CDR1 is SGHTA and CDR2 is FQGNSA. V was trimmed by 4 bases and J by 2 bases, leaving 10 bases between them. The CDR3 length is 14 residues. CDR3 DNA sequence: TGTGCCAGCAGCTCCTCAAGCTACACAGATACGCAGTATTTT. Encoded protein: CASSSSSYTDTQYF.

This sequence joins TRBV7-2 and TRBJ2-3; no firm D call. V lost 2 bases and J lost 2, with 8 bases in between. The germline gives CDR1 SGHTA, CDR2 FQGNSA. The CDR3 spans 14 residues. The CDR3 nucleotides are TGTGCCAGCAGCTTATACGGACCCACAGATACGCAGTATTTT. Protein: CASSLYGPTDTQYF.

This chain joins TRBV11-2 and TRBJ2-3; 10 positions match TRBD2. V was pared by 0 bases and J by 10 bases, with 7 bases of the junction left unmatched. This CDR3 comprises 15 residues. Germline assignment: CDR1 SGHAT and CDR2 FQNNGV. In DNA form, the CDR3 reads TGTGCCAGCAGCTTAGATAATTGGACTAGCGGCGCGCAGTATTTT. Translation: CASSLDNWTSGAQYF.

This rearrangement joins TRBV2 to TRBJ2-5; no clear D gene. CDR3 length: 15 amino acids. The V end lost 0 bases, the J end lost 2 bases, and 10 bases lay between the germline ends. Germline V gene sequence: CDR1 SNHLY, CDR2 FYNNEI. The CDR3 coding sequence is TGTGCCAGCAGTGAAGCGCTTGGCAATCAAGAGACCCAGTACTTC. Encoded protein: CASSEALGNQETQYF.

The genes are TRBV10-1 and TRBJ1-5, with 7 bases lining up with TRBD1. The CDR3 covers 20 residues. The trim removed 2 bases at V and 0 bases at J, leaving 16 bases unmatched. Germline V lookup: CDR1 WNHNN, CDR2 SYGVQD (reference sequence). The CDR3 nucleotides are TGCGCCAGCAGTGAGGTGCACCTTGGGACAGCACTATATAGCAATCAGCCCCAGCATTTT. It is translated as CASSEVHLGTALYSNQPQHF.

This sequence joins TRBV7-7 and TRBJ2-2; a weak D match, TRBD1 (6 bases). The CDR3 has 15 amino acids. V lost 5 bases, J lost 1 base, and 11 bases lay in between. In germline, CDR1 is SSHAT, CDR2 FNYEAQ (reference sequence). The CDR3 protein is CASSRLTGNTGELFF. The CDR3 DNA reads TGTGCCAGCAGCCGACTGACAGGGAACACCGGGGAGCTGTTTTTT.

This chain links TRBV5-4 with TRBJ2-2, with 9 nucleotides matching TRBD1. The CDR3 loop spans 18 amino acids. CDR1 and CDR2 (germline): SGHNT, YYREEE (reference sequence). The junction had 13 bases not matched to a gene; V was cut back by 3 bases and J by 4 bases. In DNA form, the CDR3 reads TGTGCCAGCAGCTCGAATCCCGGGACAGGGAGTGGCACCGGGGAGCTGTTTTTT. The encoded protein is CASSSNPGTGSGTGELFF. The complete variable domain, with remaining parts taken from reference TRBV5-4 and TRBJ2-2, reads ETGVTQSPTHLIKTRGQQVTLRCSSQSGHNTVSWYQQALGQGPQFIFQYYREEENGRGNFPPRFSGLQFPNYSSELNVNALELDDSALYLCASSSNPGTGSGTGELFFGEGSRLTVL.

This rearrangement joins TRBV10-3 to TRBJ2-7, with 9 bases matching TRBD2. The CDR3 sequence is 15 residues long. Trimming took 4 bases from V and 4 from J; bases not matched to a gene: 8. The germline V gene has CDR1 ENHRY and CDR2 SYGVKD. Here the CDR3 reads CAISGAEREVYEQYF. Written as DNA, the CDR3 is TGTGCCATCAGTGGGGCCGAGCGGGAGGTGTACGAGCAGTACTTC.

This chain uses TRBV14 with TRBJ2-3; D is undetermined. The CDR3 contains 13 residues. Germline values: CDR1 SGHDN, CDR2 FVKESK. Trimming removed 2 bases at V and 4 bases at J, with 7 bases between. In DNA, the CDR3 is TGTGCCAGCAGCCAAAACGGAGCAGATACGCAGTATTTT. Translated: CASSQNGADTQYF.

The gene calls are TRBV4-1 and TRBJ1-2, with TRBD1 matching 8 bases. Unmatched junction bases numbered 10, after V lost 0 bases and J lost 7 bases. Germline V gene sequence: CDR1 MGHRA, CDR2 YSYEKL. The CDR3 contains 16 residues. The DNA of the CDR3 is TGCGCCAGCAGCCAAGAACCGCCACAGGGGGTAGGTGGCTACACCTTC. Translated: CASSQEPPQGVGGYTF.

V and J are TRBV10-1 and TRBJ2-1; no clear D gene. Trimming left V 2 bases short and J 5 bases short, with 16 bases between. CDR1 is WNHNN and CDR2 is SYGVQD in the germline V gene (reference sequence). The CDR3 is 16 residues long. CDR3: CASSETEIPKNNEQFF. The CDR3 DNA follows: TGCGCCAGCAGTGAGACTGAAATCCCAAAGAACAATGAGCAGTTCTTC.

This rearrangement joins TRBV4-3 to TRBJ2-7; the D gene is possibly TRBD2 (5 bases). CDR1 and CDR2 (germline): LGHNA, YSLEER. CDR3 length: 15 residues. The V end was cut by 2 bases, the J end by 3 bases, with 14 bases between. The CDR3 loop reads CASSQRLGRDYEQYF. In DNA, the CDR3 is TGCGCCAGCAGCCAAAGGTTAGGGAGAGACTACGAGCAGTACTTC.

The chain joins TRBV27 to TRBJ2-3; 11 bases fit TRBD2. V was pared by 1 base and J by 7 bases, with 10 bases of the junction left unmatched. The CDR3 has 17 amino acids. CDR1 and CDR2 from the germline V gene are MNHEY and SMNVEV (reference sequence). The CDR3 DNA follows: TGTGCCAGCAGTTTATTTGGTACTAGCGGGAGCTATTATACGCAGTATTTT. Encoded protein: CASSLFGTSGSYYTQYF.

V and J are TRBV18 and TRBJ1-1; D remains ambiguous. The V end was cut by 3 bases, the J end by 0 bases, with 14 bases between. Germline loops: CDR1 KGHSH, CDR2 LQKENI. This CDR3 is 16 amino acids long. This CDR3 is CASSPFGSGMNTEAFF. The DNA for the CDR3 is TGTGCCAGCTCACCCTTCGGGAGTGGAATGAACACTGAAGCTTTCTTT.

The gene calls are TRBV6-6 and TRBJ1-1; unclear D gene. The V end was cut by 2 bases, the J end by 2 bases, with 15 bases between. The CDR3 is made up of 16 amino acids. CDR1 is MNHNY, CDR2 SVGAGI, per germline (reference sequence). The CDR3 DNA sequence: TGTGCCAGCAGTTACGGGTTCGAGGGAACTAACACTGAAGCTTTCTTT. Its translation: CASSYGFEGTNTEAFF.

The CDR3 reads CASGTIDTQYF. As DNA, the CDR3 is TGTGCTAGTGGTACGATAGATACGCAGTATTTT. This chain joins TRBV12-5 and TRBJ2-3; D is uncertain. The CDR3 covers 11 residues. Germline V gives CDR1 LGHNT, CDR2 FRNRAP. Trimming stripped 5 bases from V and 5 bases from J, with 5 bases between. The variable domain in full, with the rest retrieved from reference TRBV12-5 and TRBJ2-3, is DARVTQTPRHKVTEMGQEVTMRCQPILGHNTVFWYRQTMMQGLELLAYFRNRAPLDDSGMPKDRFSAEMPDATLATLKIQPSEPRDSAVYFCASGTIDTQYFGPGTRLTVL.

The rearrangement links TRBV27 to TRBJ2-7; maybe TRBD2 (6 bases). Germline V gene lookup returns CDR1 MNHEY and CDR2 SMNVEV (reference sequence). This CDR3 spans 14 amino acids. Trimming took 10 bases from V and 2 from J, leaving 18 bases between them. The CDR3 sequence is CATTRAGKAYEQYF. CDR3 nucleotides: TGTGCCACCACGAGGGCGGGAAAAGCCTACGAGCAGTACTTC.

This chain connects TRBV9 to TRBJ2-2; 11 positions agree with TRBD2. CDR1 SGDLS and CDR2 YYNGEE come from the germline V gene. The CDR3 runs to 16 residues. Trimming at V came to 0 bases and at J to 5 bases, leaving 3 bases not matched to a gene. The CDR3: CASSVAVAGGTGELFF. CDR3 sequence (DNA): TGTGCCAGCAGCGTAGCGGTAGCGGGAGGGACCGGGGAGCTGTTTTTT.

J is TRBJ2-7 and V is TRBV7-2; D perhaps matches TRBD2 (5 bases). Germline lookup yields CDR1 SGHTA and CDR2 FQGNSA. Trimming left V 5 bases short and J 3 bases short, with 8 bases between. The CDR3 covers 12 residues. The CDR3 bases are TGTGCCAGCAGCGGAACTAGCTACGAGCAGTACTTC. This sequence encodes CASSGTSYEQYF.

This clone was seen repeatedly, ten times or more. The gene calls are TRBV20-1 and TRBJ2-7; no firm D call. The CDR3 runs to 11 residues. The V gene's germline CDR1 is DFQATT and CDR2 SNEGSKA (reference sequence). V was cut by 6 bases and J by 3 bases, with 9 bases left in between. The CDR3 region is CSARPVYEQYF. In DNA, the CDR3 is TGCAGTGCAAGGCCCGTCTACGAGCAGTACTTC.

A single count supports this clone. The chain employs TRBV19 and TRBJ2-1; 8 bases match TRBD2. This CDR3 has 15 residues. In germline, CDR1 is LNHDA, CDR2 SQIVND (reference sequence). V lost 4 bases, J lost 9 bases, and 11 bases stayed unmatched. The CDR3 region has the DNA TGTGCCAGTAGTACTTATGGGACTAGTTTGGGTGAGCAGTTCTTC. Translation: CASSTYGTSLGEQFF.

This clone was seen ten or more times. The chain employs TRBV19 and TRBJ1-1; D is perhaps TRBD1 (6 bases). The germline CDR1 and CDR2 sequences are LNHDA and SQIVND (reference sequence). V was pared by 5 bases and J by 3 bases, with 13 bases between. The CDR3 runs 14 residues. The CDR3 DNA reads as TGTGCCAGTAGTGTTTGGGGGCTGGACACTGAAGCTTTCTTT. Residues: CASSVWGLDTEAFF.

This sequence joins TRBV30 and TRBJ1-1; D call uncertain. V lost 4 bases and J 4 bases, leaving 10 bases between the germline ends. This CDR3 comprises 12 residues. Germline V gene lookup returns CDR1 GTSNPN and CDR2 SVGIG (reference sequence). The CDR3 loop is CAWTGGLTEAFF. CDR3 in DNA: TGTGCCTGGACCGGAGGTCTCACTGAAGCTTTCTTT.

The chain couples TRBV10-3 to TRBJ2-7; 10 nucleotides agree with TRBD2. CDR3 size: 13 residues. In germline, CDR1 is ENHRY, CDR2 SYGVKD. J was trimmed by 2 bases and V by 9 bases; bases with no gene match: 4. The CDR3 spells CAILAGAAYEQYF. Here the CDR3 DNA reads TGTGCCATTCTAGCGGGAGCAGCCTACGAGCAGTACTTC.

The rearrangement joins TRBV7-3 to TRBJ1-2; 9 nucleotides match TRBD1. J was trimmed by 8 bases and V by 5 bases; bases with no gene match: 6. Germline-derived CDR1 and CDR2 are SGHTA and FQGTGA. The length of the CDR3 is 13 residues. The chain's CDR3 is CASSVGQGEGYTF. CDR3 nucleotides: TGTGCCAGCAGCGTGGGACAGGGTGAAGGCTACACCTTC. Variable domain in full (rest from reference TRBV7-3 and TRBJ1-2): GAGVSQTPSNKVTEKGKYVELRCDPISGHTALYWYRQSLGQGPEFLIYFQGTGAADDSGLPNDRFFAVRPEGSVSTLKIQRTERGDSAVYLCASSVGQGEGYTFGSGTRLTVV.

V usage is TRBV6-4 and J usage is TRBJ2-2; 7 nucleotides align to TRBD1. The CDR3 runs to 14 residues. Per the germline V gene, CDR1 is MRHNA and CDR2 is SNTAGT. J was trimmed by 0 bases and V by 9 bases; bases with no gene match: 4. Written as DNA, the CDR3 is TGTGCCAGTAGGGGACAGCCGAACACCGGGGAGCTGTTTTTT. This translates into CASRGQPNTGELFF.